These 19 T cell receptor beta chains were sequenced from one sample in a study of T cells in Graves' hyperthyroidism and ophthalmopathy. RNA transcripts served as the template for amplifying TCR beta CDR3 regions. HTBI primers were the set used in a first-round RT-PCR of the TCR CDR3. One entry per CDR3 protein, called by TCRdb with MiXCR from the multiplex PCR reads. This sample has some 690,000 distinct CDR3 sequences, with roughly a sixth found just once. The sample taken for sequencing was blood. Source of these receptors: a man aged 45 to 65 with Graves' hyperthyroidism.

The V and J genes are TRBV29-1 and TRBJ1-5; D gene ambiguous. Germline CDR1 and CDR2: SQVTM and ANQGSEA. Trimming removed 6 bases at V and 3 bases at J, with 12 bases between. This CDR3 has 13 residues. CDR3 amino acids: CSVRGGLNQPQHF. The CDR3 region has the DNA TGCAGCGTCCGGGGAGGACTCAATCAGCCCCAGCATTTT.

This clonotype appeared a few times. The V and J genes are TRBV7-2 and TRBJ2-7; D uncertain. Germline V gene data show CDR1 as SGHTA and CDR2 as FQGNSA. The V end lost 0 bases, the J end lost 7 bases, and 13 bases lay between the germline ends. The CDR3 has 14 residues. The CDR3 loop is CASSLARQSREQYF. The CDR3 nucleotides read TGTGCCAGCAGCTTAGCGCGGCAGTCTCGGGAGCAGTACTTC. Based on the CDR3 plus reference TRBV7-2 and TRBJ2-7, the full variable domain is GAGVSQSPSNKVTEKGKDVELRCDPISGHTALYWYRQSLGQGLEFLIYFQGNSAPDKSGLPSDRFSAERTGGSVSTLTIQRTQQEDSAVYLCASSLARQSREQYFGPGTRLTVT.

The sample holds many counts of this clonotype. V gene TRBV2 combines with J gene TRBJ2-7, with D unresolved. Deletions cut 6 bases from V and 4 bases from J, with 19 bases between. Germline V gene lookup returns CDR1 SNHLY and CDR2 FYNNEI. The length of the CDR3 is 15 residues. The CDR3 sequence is CASRAGSATGYEQYF. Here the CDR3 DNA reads TGTGCCAGCAGGGCCGGGTCCGCGACGGGTTACGAGCAGTACTTC.

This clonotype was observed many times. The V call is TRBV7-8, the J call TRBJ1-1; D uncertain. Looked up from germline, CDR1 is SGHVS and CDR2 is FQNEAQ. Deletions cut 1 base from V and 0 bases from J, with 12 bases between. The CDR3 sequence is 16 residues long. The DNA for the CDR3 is TGTGCCAGCAGCTTAGTCAACATCATCATGAACACTGAAGCTTTCTTT. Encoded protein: CASSLVNIIMNTEAFF.

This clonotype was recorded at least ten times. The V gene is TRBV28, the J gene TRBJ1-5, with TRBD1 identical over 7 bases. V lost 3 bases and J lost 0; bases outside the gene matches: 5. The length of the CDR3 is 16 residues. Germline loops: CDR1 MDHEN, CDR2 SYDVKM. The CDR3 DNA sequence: TGTGCCAGCAGTTTCGCAGGGGGGGGTAGCAATCAGCCCCAGCATTTT. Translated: CASSFAGGGSNQPQHF.

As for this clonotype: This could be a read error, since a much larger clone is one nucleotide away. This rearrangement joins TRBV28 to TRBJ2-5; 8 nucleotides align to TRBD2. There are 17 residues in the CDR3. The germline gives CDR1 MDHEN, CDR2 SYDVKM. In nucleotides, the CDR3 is TGTGCCATCAGTTCCCCCGCCAGAAGCGGGAGAACAGAGACCCAGTACTTC. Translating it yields CAISSPARSGRTETQYF.

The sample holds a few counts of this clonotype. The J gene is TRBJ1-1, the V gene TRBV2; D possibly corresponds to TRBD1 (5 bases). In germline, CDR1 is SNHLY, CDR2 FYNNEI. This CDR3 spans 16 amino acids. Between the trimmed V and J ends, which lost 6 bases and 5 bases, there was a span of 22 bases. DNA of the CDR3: TGTGCCAGCAGGAGACCTCCTACGGGGGATCGTACTGAAGCTTTCTTT. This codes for CASRRPPTGDRTEAFF. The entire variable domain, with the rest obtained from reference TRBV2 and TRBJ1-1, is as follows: EPEVTQTPSHQVTQMGQEVILRCVPISNHLYFYWYRQILGQKVEFLVSFYNNEISEKSEIFDDQFSVERPDGSNFTLKIRSTKLEDSAMYFCASRRPPTGDRTEAFFGQGTRLTVV.

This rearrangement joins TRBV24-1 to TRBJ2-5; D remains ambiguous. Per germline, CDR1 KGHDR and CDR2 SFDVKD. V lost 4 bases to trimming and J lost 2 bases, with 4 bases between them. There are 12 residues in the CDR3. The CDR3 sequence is CATSDPQETQYF. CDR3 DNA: TGTGCCACCAGTGACCCTCAAGAGACCCAGTACTTC.

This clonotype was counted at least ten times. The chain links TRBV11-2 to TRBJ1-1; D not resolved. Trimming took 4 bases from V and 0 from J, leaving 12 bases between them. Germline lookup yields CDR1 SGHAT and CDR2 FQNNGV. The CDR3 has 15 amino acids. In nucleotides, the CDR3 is TGTGCCAGCAGCTCTCGGATTTCAATGAACACTGAAGCTTTCTTT. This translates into CASSSRISMNTEAFF.

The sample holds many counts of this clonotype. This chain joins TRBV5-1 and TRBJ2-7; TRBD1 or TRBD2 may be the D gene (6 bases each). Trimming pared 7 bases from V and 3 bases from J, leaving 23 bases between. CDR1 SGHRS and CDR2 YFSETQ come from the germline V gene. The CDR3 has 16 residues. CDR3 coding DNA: TGCGCCAGCGGGGGGCAGGAGGGCACAACGGTCTACGAGCAGTACTTC. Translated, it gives CASGGQEGTTVYEQYF.

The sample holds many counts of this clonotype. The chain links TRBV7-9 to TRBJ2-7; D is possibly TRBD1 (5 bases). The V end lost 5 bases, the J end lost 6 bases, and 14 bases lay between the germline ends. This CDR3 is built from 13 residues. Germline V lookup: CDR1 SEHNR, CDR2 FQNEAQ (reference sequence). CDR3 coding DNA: TGTGCCAGCAGCAAAATCCAGGGTTCCGAGCAGTACTTC. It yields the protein CASSKIQGSEQYF.

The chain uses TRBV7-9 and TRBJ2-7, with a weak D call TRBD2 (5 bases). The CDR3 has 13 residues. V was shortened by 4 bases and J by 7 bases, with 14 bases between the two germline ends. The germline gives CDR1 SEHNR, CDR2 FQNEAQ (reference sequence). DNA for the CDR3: TGTGCCAGCAGCTCTTGGAGAGAGCGGGAGCAGTACTTC. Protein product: CASSSWREREQYF.

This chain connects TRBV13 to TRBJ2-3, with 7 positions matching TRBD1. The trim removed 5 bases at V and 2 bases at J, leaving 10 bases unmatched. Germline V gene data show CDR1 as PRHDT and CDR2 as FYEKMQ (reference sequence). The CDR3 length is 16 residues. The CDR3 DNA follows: TGTGCCAGCAGCCACAGGGACAGTAGGGACACAGATACGCAGTATTTT. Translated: CASSHRDSRDTDTQYF.

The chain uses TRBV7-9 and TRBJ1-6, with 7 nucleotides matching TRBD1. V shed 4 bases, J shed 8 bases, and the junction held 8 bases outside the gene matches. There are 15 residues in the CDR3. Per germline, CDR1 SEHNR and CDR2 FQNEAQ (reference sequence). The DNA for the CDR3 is TGTGCCAGCAGCTCCCTTGGGGACAGTTATTCACCCCTCCACTTT. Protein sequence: CASSSLGDSYSPLHF.

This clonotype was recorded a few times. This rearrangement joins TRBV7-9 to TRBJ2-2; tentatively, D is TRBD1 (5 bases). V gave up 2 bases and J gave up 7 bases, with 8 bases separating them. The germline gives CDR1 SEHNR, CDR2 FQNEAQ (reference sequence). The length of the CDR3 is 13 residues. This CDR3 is CASSLQGGGELFF. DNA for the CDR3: TGTGCCAGCAGCTTACAGGGTGGCGGGGAGCTGTTTTTT.

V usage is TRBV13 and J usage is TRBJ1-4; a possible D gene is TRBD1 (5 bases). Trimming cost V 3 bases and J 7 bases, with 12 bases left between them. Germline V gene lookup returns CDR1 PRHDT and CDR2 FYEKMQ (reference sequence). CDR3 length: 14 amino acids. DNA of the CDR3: TGTGCCAGCAGCTTCCAGGGTGGAGGTGAAAAACTGTTTTTT. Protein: CASSFQGGGEKLFF.

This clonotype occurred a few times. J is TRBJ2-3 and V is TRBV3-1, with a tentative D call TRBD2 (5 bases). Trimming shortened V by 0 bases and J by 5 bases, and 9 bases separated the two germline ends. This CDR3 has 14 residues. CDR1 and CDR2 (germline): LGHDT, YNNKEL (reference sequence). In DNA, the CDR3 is TGTGCCAGCAGCCAAGATCCGGCGGGAGATACGCAGTATTTT. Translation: CASSQDPAGDTQYF.

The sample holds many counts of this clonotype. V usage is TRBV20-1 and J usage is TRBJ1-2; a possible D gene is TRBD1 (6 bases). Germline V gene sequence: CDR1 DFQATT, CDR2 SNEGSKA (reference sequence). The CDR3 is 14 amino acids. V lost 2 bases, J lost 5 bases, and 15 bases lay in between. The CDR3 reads CSARLPTGKYGYTF. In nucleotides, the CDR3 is TGCAGTGCTAGACTCCCCACAGGGAAGTATGGCTACACCTTC.

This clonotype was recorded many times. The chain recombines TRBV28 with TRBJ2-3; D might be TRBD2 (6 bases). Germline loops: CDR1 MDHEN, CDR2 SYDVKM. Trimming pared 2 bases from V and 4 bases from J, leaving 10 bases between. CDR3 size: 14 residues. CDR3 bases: TGTGCCAGCAGTTTACGGTTAGCGGCAGATACGCAGTATTTT. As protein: CASSLRLAADTQYF.